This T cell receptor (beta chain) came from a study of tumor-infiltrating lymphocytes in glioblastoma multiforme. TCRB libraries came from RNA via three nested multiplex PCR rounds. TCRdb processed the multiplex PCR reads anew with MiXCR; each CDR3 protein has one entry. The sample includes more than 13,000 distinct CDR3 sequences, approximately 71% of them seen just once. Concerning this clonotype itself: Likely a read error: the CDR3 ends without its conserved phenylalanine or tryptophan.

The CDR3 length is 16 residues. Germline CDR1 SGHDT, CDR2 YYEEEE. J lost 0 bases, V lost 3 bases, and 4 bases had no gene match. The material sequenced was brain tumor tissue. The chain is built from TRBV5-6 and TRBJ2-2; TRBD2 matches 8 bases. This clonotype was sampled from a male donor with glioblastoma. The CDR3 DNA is TGTGCCAGCAGCTGGGCGGGACTAGCGAACACCGGGGAGCTGTTTTTA. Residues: CASSWAGLANTGELFL.